This TCR beta chain was obtained from a study of blood T cell repertoires in COVID-19. Study context: PBMCs, B-cell-depleted T cells, or T cells were the source of the cDNA or gDNA that made up the material.

In the original processing: Amplification of reference gene primers provided the estimated nucleated cell counts. Measured with immunoSEQ multiplex PCR; TCRdb has only the in-frame clones, and not every one. V, J and clone size derive from that table, while D and trimming were established from the DNA sequence. The table records fewer than 150,000 clones, approximately 89% of them present only once. The V and J ends lost 8 bases and 6 bases respectively, with 10 bases between them. The CDR3 contains 12 residues. Germline CDR1 SGHAT, CDR2 FQNNGV. Sequenced: peripheral blood. The V call is TRBV11-2, the J call TRBJ2-2, with a weak D call TRBD1 (5 bases). The clonotype originates from a human donor in a cohort sampled during active COVID-19. The CDR3 sequence is CASAPGSGELFF. The CDR3 DNA follows: TGTGCCAGCGCCCCAGGGTCCGGGGAGCTGTTTTTT.